The rows below give T cell receptor beta chains drawn from one sample of a study of cytomegalovirus exposure and HLA in healthy donors. Sequencing was performed with immunoSEQ multiplex PCR; in TCRdb, only in-frame clones are kept and a portion is missing. Here the sample spans about 150,000 clones, around 72% being singletons. Sample: PBMCs. The source of these receptors is a man aged 35-49 years in good health and CMV-seronegative. CDR3s include the opening cysteine and the closing phenylalanine or tryptophan.

v_gene: TRBV11-3
len: 20
CDR3aa: CASSLEDLGTGQGRYNEQFF

v_gene: TRBV19
len: 14
CDR3aa: CASGSGGLGTEAFF

v_gene: TRBV7-9
len: 17
CDR3aa: CASSWGLAGGGTGELFF

v_gene: TRBV10-2
len: 13
CDR3aa: CASSVTGWDTQYF

v_gene: TRBV7-9
len: 15
CDR3aa: CASSFSPRGSHEQYF

v_gene: TRBV18
len: 16
CDR3aa: CASSPGGGRRSETQYF

v_gene: TRBV7-2
len: 15
CDR3aa: CASSIKAGGPGEQYF

v_gene: TRBV7-5
len: 16
CDR3aa: CVRSLERGGGPHEQYF

v_gene: TRBV6-1
len: 13
CDR3aa: CASSVVSGQPQHF

v_gene: TRBV5-1
len: 15
CDR3aa: CASSLAGTGRSPLHF

v_gene: TRBV19
len: 15
CDR3aa: CASSIVLAGTGELFF

v_gene: TRBV6-5
len: 15
CDR3aa: CASSPGGAGVGTQYF

v_gene: TRBV29-1
len: 14
CDR3aa: CSVSDSANTGELFF

v_gene: TRBV7-2
len: 16
CDR3aa: CASSLVQGHSYNEQFF

v_gene: TRBV6-5
len: 12
CDR3aa: CASTDSGGLGFF

v_gene: TRBV6-1
len: 14
CDR3aa: CASTPSGTFDEQFF

v_gene: TRBV30
len: 18
CDR3aa: CAWSQTGGILYEGTEAFF

v_gene: TRBV10-3
len: 15
CDR3aa: CAISDSGQGDSPLHF

v_gene: TRBV5-1
len: 13
CDR3aa: CASSLEGPGELFF

v_gene: TRBV5-6
len: 14
CDR3aa: CASRRDSRLYGYPF

v_gene: TRBV14
len: 17
CDR3aa: CASSQTGTSGSLGEQFF

v_gene: TRBV13
len: 14
CDR3aa: CASSRTGAPYEQYF